A selection of T cell receptor beta chains follows, all from one sample in a study of vaccination and CD4 T cells after COVID-19. No antigen has been assigned to these receptors. One entry per CDR3 protein results from TCRdb running MiXCR on the PCR reads. The table has almost 25,000 distinct CDR3 sequences, around 62% seen once. Input material: CD4+ T cells from blood, cultured in vitro. The origin of the receptors is a human donor who had recovered from COVID-19. Both conserved end residues are part of each CDR3. A D gene is named only where the DNA matches it firmly. Not all rows give a size; the values are once, few, many and, for expanded clones, a class.

TRBV2,-,-,TRBJ1-2,TGTGCCAGCATGGAGGTTGTTGGATATCTCTATGGCTACACCTTC,CASMEVVGYLYGYTF
TRBV25-1,-,-,TRBJ1-5,TGTGCCAGCAGTGAATATCTGTCCACTCAGCCCCAGCATTTT,CASSEYLSTQPQHF
TRBV6-2/TRBV6-3,-,-,TRBJ1-2,TGTGCCAGCACCCGGTGGGGGGGTGACGGCTACACCTTC,CASTRWGGDGYTF
TRBV2,TRBD2,once,TRBJ2-1,TGTGCCATGGGGGCTAGCGGGAGCCCCTGGCATGAGCAGTTCTTC,CAMGASGSPWHEQFF
TRBV19,TRBD2,once,TRBJ2-7,TGTGCCAGTAGTAGTGGACTGCGGGAGAAGCGTTACGAGCAGTACTTC,CASSSGLREKRYEQYF
TRBV6-4,TRBD2,-,TRBJ2-1,TGTGCCAGCAGTGACTCGACTCGGCGGGAGCTGGGCAATGAGCAGTTCTTC,CASSDSTRRELGNEQFF
TRBV20-1,-,few,TRBJ1-5,TGCAGTGCTAGAGATGCCCTAAGGGGGAGCAATCAGCCCCAGCATTTT,CSARDALRGSNQPQHF
TRBV10-3,-,once,TRBJ1-2,TGTGCCATCAGTGAGTTTAGGAGCAGGGCCAGGAACTATGGCTACACCTTC,CAISEFRSRARNYGYTF
TRBV27,-,-,TRBJ1-5,TGTGCCAGCAGTTTAAGGTACAGGGGCAATCAGCCCCAGCATTTT,CASSLRYRGNQPQHF
TRBV4-2,-,-,TRBJ1-2,TGTGCCAGCAGCCCGGACCCTTTCGGGGGCTATGGCTACACCTTC,CASSPDPFGGYGYTF
TRBV11-3,TRBD1,-,TRBJ2-2,TGTGCCAGCAGCTCGGACGGGGCTCGGACAGGGGGCACCGGGGAGCTGTTTTTT,CASSSDGARTGGTGELFF
TRBV27,-,-,TRBJ2-1,TGTGCCAGCCGTGGAGGGGGCCACAATGAGCAGTTCTTC,CASRGGGHNEQFF
TRBV29-1,TRBD1,-,TRBJ1-2,TGCAGCGTTGCCCACTATGACAGGGGCGGGGGGACCTTC,CSVAHYDRGGGTF
TRBV28,-,-,TRBJ1-1,TGTGCCAGCAGTTCCATTTGGGGGCAGGACGATAACACTGAAGCTTTCTTT,CASSSIWGQDDNTEAFF
TRBV2,-,few,TRBJ1-5,TGTGCCAGCAGTGAACAGGGGCCCGTTAGGAATCAGCCCCAGCATTTT,CASSEQGPVRNQPQHF
TRBV6-1,-,-,TRBJ1-1,TGTGCCAGTAGCAGGGGCCGGAACACTGAAGCTTTCTTT,CASSRGRNTEAFF
TRBV20-1,TRBD1,-,TRBJ2-7,TGCAGTGCCCCTAACCGGGACAGGGGATACGAGCAGTACTTC,CSAPNRDRGYEQYF
TRBV28,-,-,TRBJ1-1,TGTGCCAGCAGACCCAGGACGGCGAACACTGAAGCTTTCTTT,CASRPRTANTEAFF
TRBV6-5,TRBD1,-,TRBJ2-2,TGTGCCAGCAGTTGGGACAGGGCCGGGGAGCTGTTTTTT,CASSWDRAGELFF
TRBV11-2,TRBD1,-,TRBJ1-5,TGTGCCAGCAGCTTAGGGGACAGTGATATTCAGCCCCAGCATTTT,CASSLGDSDIQPQHF
TRBV6-2/TRBV6-3,TRBD2,few,TRBJ2-6,TGTGCCAGCAGTTACTTTGGCGGGAGCTCTGGGGCCAACGTCCTGACTTTC,CASSYFGGSSGANVLTF
TRBV27,TRBD1,once,TRBJ2-7,TGTGCCAGCAGTCCTGGGGGGACAGGCTCCTACGAGCAGTACTTC,CASSPGGTGSYEQYF
TRBV4-1,TRBD2,once,TRBJ2-3,TGCGCCAGCAGCCTGGGGACTACAAGGGCCGCGCAGTATTTT,CASSLGTTRAAQYF
TRBV6-2/TRBV6-3,TRBD2,-,TRBJ2-3,TGTGCCAGCAGGTTAGCGGGGAGCACAGATACGCAGTATTTT,CASRLAGSTDTQYF
TRBV6-5,TRBD1,few,TRBJ2-7,TGTGCCAGCAGTTACAAGGGACAGGGAGAACTCTACGAGCAGTACTTC,CASSYKGQGELYEQYF
TRBV7-2,TRBD2,-,TRBJ2-1,TGTGCCAGCAGCCCCCGGCTAGCGGGGCCTACCTACAATGAGCAGTTCTTC,CASSPRLAGPTYNEQFF
TRBV6-1,-,-,TRBJ1-3,TGTGCCAGCAGTGGTCGAGGGGGGAACTCTGGAAACACCATATATTTT,CASSGRGGNSGNTIYF
TRBV6-2/TRBV6-3,-,few,TRBJ1-5,TGTGCCAGCAACAGGGGCAATCAGCCCCAGCATTTT,CASNRGNQPQHF
TRBV20-1,-,few,TRBJ1-5,TGCAGTGCTAGAGACAGGTCGCAGCCCCAGCATTTT,CSARDRSQPQHF
TRBV6-2/TRBV6-3,-,-,TRBJ2-2,TGTGCCAGCCGCCAAGGGGGAGTGCGCACCGGGGAGCTGTTTTTT,CASRQGGVRTGELFF
TRBV19,-,-,TRBJ1-2,TGTGCCAGTAGTATAGGACAGATTAGCGGTGGCTACACCTTC,CASSIGQISGGYTF
TRBV6-2/TRBV6-3,TRBD2,-,TRBJ2-5,TGTGCCAGCAGTTACTCTCCTAGCGGGAGTCGAGAGACCCAGTACTTC,CASSYSPSGSRETQYF
TRBV7-2,TRBD1,-,TRBJ2-3,TGTGCCAGCAGGCACTTTGGGACAGCCCGCACAGATACGCAGTATTTT,CASRHFGTARTDTQYF
TRBV4-3,-,-,TRBJ2-5,TGCGCCAGCAGCCAAGAAGGGCAGGCGATGAGGGAGACCCAGTACTTC,CASSQEGQAMRETQYF
TRBV5-1,TRBD2,-,TRBJ2-1,TGCGCCAGCAGCCAAACTAGCGGGAGGGCCGATTACAATGAGCAGTTCTTC,CASSQTSGRADYNEQFF
TRBV20-1,-,-,TRBJ1-1,TGCAGTGCTAGTGCGGGACCTGAAGCTTTCTTT,CSASAGPEAFF
TRBV2,-,-,TRBJ2-7,TGTGCCAGCCGGCTCTCGGGGGCCGAGCAGTACTTC,CASRLSGAEQYF
TRBV27,-,-,TRBJ2-7,TGTGCCAGCAGAGGGGACAGAGGGGGGTACGAGCAGTACTTC,CASRGDRGGYEQYF
TRBV20-1,-,-,TRBJ1-1,TGCAGTGCGCGAGGACAGTCGAACACTGAAGCTTTCTTT,CSARGQSNTEAFF
TRBV28,-,-,TRBJ2-7,TGTGCCAGCAGTTTATCCCCGTCTCAGGGGAGATTCTACGAGCAGTACTTC,CASSLSPSQGRFYEQYF
TRBV20-1,-,few,TRBJ1-2,TGCAGTGCTAGAGAGGCGAGGACAGCTTATGGCTACACCTTC,CSAREARTAYGYTF
TRBV20-1,-,few,TRBJ1-5,TGCAGTGCTACAGTCTTATTTGCTGACAATCAGCCCCAGCATTTT,CSATVLFADNQPQHF
TRBV4-3,-,-,TRBJ1-1,TGCGCCAGCAGCCAAGATCTAACAGGAACCCTCGAAGCTTTCTTT,CASSQDLTGTLEAFF
TRBV15,-,-,TRBJ1-3,TGTGCCACCAGCAAGGGCTCTGGAAACACCATATATTTT,CATSKGSGNTIYF
TRBV20-1,-,-,TRBJ1-5,TGCAGTGCTAGAGGGACAGTTTCTTTATATAGCAATCAGCCCCAGCATTTT,CSARGTVSLYSNQPQHF
TRBV5-5,TRBD2,-,TRBJ2-1,TGTGCCAGCAGCTCCCCGGGACTAGCGGGACTTAAGGATGAGCAGTTCTTC,CASSSPGLAGLKDEQFF